This TCR beta chain comes out of a study of regulatory T cells in long-lasting Graves disease. To make TCR beta libraries, researchers used iRepertoire HTBI primers and Arm-PCR of CDR3 regions. Methods used by the authors: Samples collectively showed around 56 TRBV and roughly 15 TRBJ segments. A single record per CDR3 protein comes from TCRdb applying MiXCR to the multiplex PCR reads. For this entry, the V and J calls and clone size follow TCRdb and not the study's own pipeline. Among a few hundred thousand distinct CDR3 sequences listed, roughly 25% were seen once. Points from the study as a whole: Among the persistent patients, fewer than 3,000 public clonotypes were shared, more than the 966 shared among new patients.

Time point: persistent/refractory GD, antithyroid drugs over 5 years with positive TRAb. The TCR library was made from RNA that had been extracted from PBMCs in TRIzol. This clonotype came up a few times. No antigen is known for it. This sample comprised peripheral blood mononuclear cells (PBMCs), obtained when the disease was refractory, from a patient treated with antithyroid drugs. The receptor was isolated from a woman aged 35 to 49 with Graves disease.

The CDR3 nucleotides read TGTGCCAGCTCACCACAAGGGACTCCGAATCAGCCCCAGCATTTT. As protein: CASSPQGTPNQPQHF. The chain uses TRBV18 and TRBJ1-5, with D possibly matching TRBD1 (5 bases). V lost 1 base to trimming and J lost 4 bases, with 11 bases between them. This CDR3 has 15 amino acids. Germline-derived CDR1 and CDR2 are KGHSH and LQKENI.